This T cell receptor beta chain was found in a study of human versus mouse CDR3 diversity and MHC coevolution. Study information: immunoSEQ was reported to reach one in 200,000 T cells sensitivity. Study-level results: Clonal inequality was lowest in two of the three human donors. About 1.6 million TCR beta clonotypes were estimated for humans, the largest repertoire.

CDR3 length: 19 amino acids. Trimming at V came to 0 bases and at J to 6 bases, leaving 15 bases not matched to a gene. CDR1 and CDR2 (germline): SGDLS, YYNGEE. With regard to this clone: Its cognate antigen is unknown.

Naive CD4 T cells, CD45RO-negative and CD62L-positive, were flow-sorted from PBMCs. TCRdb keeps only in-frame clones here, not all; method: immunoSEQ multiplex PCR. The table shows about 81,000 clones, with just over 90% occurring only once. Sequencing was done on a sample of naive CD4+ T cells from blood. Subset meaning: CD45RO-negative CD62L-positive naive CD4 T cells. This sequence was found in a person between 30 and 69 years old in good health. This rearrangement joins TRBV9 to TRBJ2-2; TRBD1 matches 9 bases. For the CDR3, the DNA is TGTGCCAGCAGCGTAGCTCCGGGACAGGGAAAGTTGATGGCCGGGGAGCTGTTTTTT. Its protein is CASSVAPGQGKLMAGELFF.